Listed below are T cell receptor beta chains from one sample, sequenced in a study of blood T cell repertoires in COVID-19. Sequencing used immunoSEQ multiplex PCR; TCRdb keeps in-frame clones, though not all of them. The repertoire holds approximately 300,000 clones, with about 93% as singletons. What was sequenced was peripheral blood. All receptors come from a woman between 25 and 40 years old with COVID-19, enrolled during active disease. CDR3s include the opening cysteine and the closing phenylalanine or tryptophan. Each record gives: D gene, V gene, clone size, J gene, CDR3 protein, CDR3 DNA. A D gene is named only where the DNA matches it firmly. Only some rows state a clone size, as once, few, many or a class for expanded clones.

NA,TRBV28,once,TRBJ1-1,CASSPHLPPGIRGEAFF,TGTGCCAGCAGTCCTCATTTACCCCCCGGTATAAGGGGTGAAGCTTTCTTT
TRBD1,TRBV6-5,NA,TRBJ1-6,CASSKGTGDNSPLHF,TGTGCCAGCAGTAAGGGGACAGGGGACAATTCACCCCTCCACTTT
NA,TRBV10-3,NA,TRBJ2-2,CATGQLTGELFF,TGTGCCACCGGACAGCTGACCGGGGAGCTGTTTTTT
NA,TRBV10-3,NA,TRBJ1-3,CAITGRNSGNTIYF,TGTGCCATAACGGGGAGGAACTCTGGAAACACCATATATTTT
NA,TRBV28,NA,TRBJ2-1,CASRVVSSYNEQFF,TGTGCCAGCAGGGTGGTGAGCTCCTACAATGAGCAGTTCTTC
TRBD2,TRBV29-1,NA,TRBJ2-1,CSVALAEHNEQFF,TGCAGCGTTGCGCTAGCGGAGCACAATGAGCAGTTCTTC
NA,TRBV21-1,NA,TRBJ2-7,CASSKVGGTGESYEQYF,TGTGCCAGCAGCAAAGTCGGCGGGACAGGCGAATCCTACGAGCAGTACTTC
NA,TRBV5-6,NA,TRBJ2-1,CASSFSTVLYNEQFF,TGTGCCAGCAGCTTCTCAACAGTGTTGTACAATGAGCAGTTCTTC
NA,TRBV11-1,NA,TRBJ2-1,CASSHPNTNNEQFF,TGTGCCAGCAGCCACCCGAATACAAACAATGAGCAGTTCTTC
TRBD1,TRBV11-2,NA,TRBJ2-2,CASSFRGLAGELFF,TGTGCCAGCAGCTTTAGGGGGCTCGCCGGGGAGCTGTTTTTT
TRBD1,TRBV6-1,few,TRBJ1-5,CASSEGPTGAYSNQPQHF,TGTGCCAGCAGTGAAGGACCTACAGGGGCCTATAGCAATCAGCCCCAGCATTTT
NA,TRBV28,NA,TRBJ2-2,CASSLGAGSGGTGELFF,TGTGCCAGCAGTTTAGGGGCCGGGAGTGGAGGTACCGGGGAGCTGTTTTTT
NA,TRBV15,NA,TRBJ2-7,CATSGAYEQYF,TGTGCCACCAGTGGAGCGTACGAGCAGTACTTC
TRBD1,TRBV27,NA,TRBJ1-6,CASRGQARNSPLHF,TGTGCCAGCAGAGGACAGGCCCGTAATTCACCCCTCCACTTT
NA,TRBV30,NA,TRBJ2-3,CAWSKGSGGGPDTQYF,TGTGCCTGGAGTAAAGGCAGCGGAGGAGGTCCAGATACGCAGTATTTT
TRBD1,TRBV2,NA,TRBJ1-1,CASRSGQGMEGTEAFF,TGTGCCAGCAGGTCGGGACAGGGGATGGAGGGCACTGAAGCTTTCTTT
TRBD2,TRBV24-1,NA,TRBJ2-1,CATSVGLAASYNEQFF,TGTGCCACCAGTGTAGGGCTAGCGGCCTCCTACAATGAGCAGTTCTTC
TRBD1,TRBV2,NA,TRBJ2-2,CASSRDRLNTGELFF,TGTGCCAGCAGCCGGGACAGACTGAACACCGGGGAGCTGTTTTTT
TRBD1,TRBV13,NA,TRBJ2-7,CASSLGTGNGEQYF,TGTGCCAGCAGCTTAGGGACAGGGAACGGCGAGCAGTACTTC